A selection of T cell receptor beta chains follows, all from one sample in a study of OX40 agonist ivuxolimab in advanced cancers. Sequencing used immunoSEQ multiplex PCR; TCRdb keeps in-frame clones, though not all of them. The sample consists of about 37,000 clones, over 80% of them appearing once. The sample was CD4+ or CD8+ T cells sorted from blood, taken in a trial of the OX40 agonist ivuxolimab. The receptors were sampled from an adult with an advanced solid tumor such as melanoma, head and neck, liver or kidney cancer. Each CDR3 is given with its conserved first and last residue. A D gene is named only where the DNA matches it firmly. Rows give clone size only sometimes, using once, few, many, or a class for an expanded clone.

V: TRBV6-6; length: 14; size: .; D: TRBD1; J: TRBJ2-7; DNA: TGTGCCAGCAGTAACCGACAGGGGGCCTACGAGCAGTACTTC; CDR3: CASSNRQGAYEQYF
V: TRBV21-1; length: 15; size: .; D: .; J: TRBJ2-7; DNA: TGTGCCAGCAGCTCGGGACTAGTCTTCGACTACGAGCAGTACTTC; CDR3: CASSSGLVFDYEQYF
V: TRBV29-1; length: 11; size: .; D: .; J: TRBJ1-1; DNA: TGCAGCGTTGGTCTCTTGGCTGAAGCTTTCTTT; CDR3: CSVGLLAEAFF
V: TRBV2; length: 16; size: .; D: TRBD2; J: TRBJ2-7; DNA: TGTGCCAGCAGGCCGGGACTAGCGAGGATGGGAGACGAGCAGTACTTC; CDR3: CASRPGLARMGDEQYF
V: TRBV5-1; length: 16; size: .; D: .; J: TRBJ2-7; DNA: TGCGCCAGCAGCTTGCCGCGGGTAGGTGGCTCTGGGGAGCAGTACTTC; CDR3: CASSLPRVGGSGEQYF
V: TRBV7-8; length: 18; size: .; D: TRBD1; J: TRBJ1-5; DNA: TGTGCCAGCAGCGACCTAAACAGGGGATCGGATAGCAATCAGCCCCAGCATTTT; CDR3: CASSDLNRGSDSNQPQHF
V: TRBV6-5; length: 13; size: .; D: TRBD2; J: TRBJ2-5; DNA: TGTGCCAGCAAAGCGGGATTTCAAGAGACCCAGTACTTC; CDR3: CASKAGFQETQYF
V: TRBV11-2; length: 18; size: .; D: .; J: TRBJ1-6; DNA: TGTGCCAGCAGCTTATCTAGGGGGGGCAAAGTCTATAATTCACCCCTCCACTTT; CDR3: CASSLSRGGKVYNSPLHF
V: TRBV7-9; length: 13; size: medium-sized; D: .; J: TRBJ2-1; DNA: TGTGCCAGCAGCCTTGCGGCCTACAATGAGCAGTTCTTC; CDR3: CASSLAAYNEQFF
V: TRBV5-8; length: 14; size: .; D: .; J: TRBJ2-7; DNA: TGTGCCAGCAGCCTACCCAGGGGCCCCTACGAGCAGTACTTC; CDR3: CASSLPRGPYEQYF
V: TRBV5-4; length: 12; size: .; D: .; J: TRBJ2-7; DNA: TGTGCCAGCAGCTTCGAGCTCTACGAGCAGTACTTC; CDR3: CASSFELYEQYF
V: TRBV6-5; length: 12; size: .; D: TRBD1; J: TRBJ1-6; DNA: TGTGCCAGCAGACAGGGGGGTTCACCCCTCCACTTT; CDR3: CASRQGGSPLHF
V: TRBV7-9; length: 14; size: .; D: TRBD1; J: TRBJ2-7; DNA: TGTGCCAGCAGCCCGACAGGGTCAGGCTACGAGCAGTACTTC; CDR3: CASSPTGSGYEQYF
V: TRBV4-2; length: 15; size: .; D: TRBD2; J: TRBJ2-3; DNA: TGTGCCAGCAGCCAGACTAGCGGGAAGACAGATACGCAGTATTTT; CDR3: CASSQTSGKTDTQYF
V: TRBV7-3; length: 15; size: .; D: .; J: TRBJ1-3; DNA: TGTGCCAGCAGCCTTAGCGGGGGCTTTGGAAACACCATATATTTT; CDR3: CASSLSGGFGNTIYF
V: TRBV27; length: 15; size: once; D: .; J: TRBJ2-5; DNA: TGTGCCAGCAGTCTAAATCCCTGGGGCCAAGAGACCCAGTACTTC; CDR3: CASSLNPWGQETQYF
V: TRBV6-1; length: 15; size: .; D: .; J: TRBJ2-1; DNA: TGTGCCAGCACCGTTAGGGGGGGCGTAGGCAATGAGCAGTTCTTC; CDR3: CASTVRGGVGNEQFF
V: TRBV30; length: 11; size: few; D: .; J: TRBJ2-7; DNA: TGTGCCTGGACCGGAGGGATCGAGCAGTACTTC; CDR3: CAWTGGIEQYF
V: TRBV10-3; length: 16; size: .; D: .; J: TRBJ1-1; DNA: TGTGCCATCAGCCCGCAGGGAGGGGGAGGGAACACTGAAGCTTTCTTT; CDR3: CAISPQGGGGNTEAFF